The present T cell receptor (beta chain) was sequenced within a study of CD8 T cells in Susac syndrome. Trimming pared 7 bases from V and 3 bases from J, leaving 10 bases between. This CDR3 has 11 residues. CDR1 GTSNPN and CDR2 SVGIG come from the germline V gene (reference sequence). It was with random hexamers that 0.5 to 1 ug RNA was reverse transcribed. Amplification of TCR beta CDR3 used immunoSEQ multiplex PCR across 54 Vbeta and 13 Jbeta. Each CDR3 protein is one row after TCRdb ran MiXCR on the immunoSEQ multiplex PCR reads. The sample lists around 300,000 distinct CDR3 sequences; around 89% were seen once.

The TCR was taken from a human donor with multiple sclerosis. This chain connects TRBV30 to TRBJ2-7, with D possibly called TRBD1 or TRBD2 (5 bases each). Sequenced sample: CD8+ T cells from PBMCs. CDR3 nucleotides: TGTGCCTTCAGGGACGGCTACGAGCAGTACTTC. Translated: CAFRDGYEQYF. The variable domain in full, with the rest retrieved from reference TRBV30 and TRBJ2-7, is SQTIHQWPATLVQPVGSPLSLECTVEGTSNPNLYWYRQAAGRGLQLLFYSVGIGQISSEVPQNLSASRPQDRQFILSSKKLLLSDSGFYLCAFRDGYEQYFGPGTRLTVT.